In its sample, the clone carrying this TCR beta chain was seen once. TCRdb keeps only in-frame clones here, not all; method: immunoSEQ multiplex PCR. The sample lists approximately 170,000 clones, around 85% seen once, with 6.9% in the top ten. These data belong to a study of blood T cell repertoires in COVID-19. CDR1 and CDR2 (germline): SGHTA, FQGNSA. The CDR3 is 15 residues long. With 6 bases clipped from V and 7 bases from J, the junction kept 10 bases outside the gene matches. The chain combines TRBV7-2 with TRBJ2-1; 9 bases agree with TRBD1. The specimen sequenced was peripheral blood. This TCR was sampled from a man older than 75 with COVID-19, enrolled during active disease. The CDR3 region has the DNA TGTGCCAGCAGTTCCCCGGGACAGGGTTTTAATGAGCAGTTCTTC. It encodes CASSSPGQGFNEQFF.